Shown below are 30 T cell receptor beta chains from a single sample sequenced in a study of T cells after yellow fever vaccination. TCRdb re-called the 5' RACE reads through MiXCR, storing one row per CDR3 protein. The profile shows approximately 300,000 distinct CDR3 sequences, 6.8% of them singletons. Sample: PBMCs, taken roughly seven weeks after the first yellow fever vaccination. All receptors derive from a man younger than 35 who received the YFV17D yellow fever vaccine.

This clonotype was seen more than once but under ten times. The rearrangement uses TRBV7-2 and TRBJ2-2; 10 bases align to TRBD1. The CDR3 spans 15 residues. V was clipped by 5 bases and J by 6 bases; unmatched bases: 6. Germline V lookup: CDR1 SGHTA, CDR2 FQGNSA. The CDR3 DNA follows: TGTGCCAGCAGCCGACAGGGGGCGCGGTCCGGGGAGCTGTTTTTT. Encoded protein: CASSRQGARSGELFF.

This clonotype was observed once. The chain links TRBV11-2 to TRBJ2-7; D unresolved. Germline V CDR1 and CDR2: SGHAT, FQNNGV. The CDR3 covers 16 residues. The V end was cut by 0 bases, the J end by 5 bases, with 17 bases between. CDR3 in DNA: TGTGCCAGCAGCTTAGATCCCAGTCTACAACCACACGAGCAGTACTTC. Its translation: CASSLDPSLQPHEQYF.

This clonotype was counted many times. This chain joins TRBV5-5 and TRBJ1-1; D is possibly TRBD1 (5 bases). CDR1 and CDR2 from the germline V gene are SGHKS and YYEKEE (reference sequence). This CDR3 contains 14 residues. Trimming removed 4 bases from V and 1 base from J, with 11 bases in between. The CDR3 nucleotides read TGTGCCAGCAGCCCGACAGCACCGAACACTGAAGCTTTCTTT. Its translation is CASSPTAPNTEAFF.

This clonotype came up many times. V gene TRBV3-1 combines with J gene TRBJ2-3; 8 nucleotides line up with TRBD2. The CDR3 is 16 amino acids. V was pared by 3 bases and J by 0 bases, with 5 bases of the junction left unmatched. Germline assignment: CDR1 LGHDT and CDR2 YNNKEL (reference sequence). The CDR3 here is CASSQLSGASTDTQYF. The CDR3 nucleotides are TGTGCCAGCAGCCAGCTTAGCGGGGCAAGCACAGATACGCAGTATTTT.

In this sample, this clonotype turned up a few times. The V gene is TRBV20-1, the J gene TRBJ1-2; D remains unclear. With 5 bases removed from V and 2 bases from J, the gap between germline ends came to 12 bases. CDR1 and CDR2 from the germline V gene are DFQATT and SNEGSKA (reference sequence). The CDR3 is made up of 13 amino acids. CDR3 sequence: CSAPSGENYGYTF. The CDR3 DNA is TGCAGTGCTCCGTCTGGGGAGAACTATGGCTACACCTTC.

This clonotype was observed a handful of times. The chain is built from TRBV5-1 and TRBJ2-1; TRBD2 agrees at 13 bases. V shed 5 bases, J shed 15 bases, and the junction held 14 bases outside the gene matches. The CDR3 runs to 15 residues. Looked up from germline, CDR1 is SGHRS and CDR2 is YFSETQ. The CDR3 sequence: CASRDRTSGGHRSFF. Here the CDR3 DNA reads TGCGCCAGCAGGGACCGGACTAGCGGGGGCCACCGTTCGTTCTTC.

This clonotype appeared a few times. This chain connects TRBV7-2 to TRBJ1-1, with D unresolved. CDR1 and CDR2 from the germline V gene are SGHTA and FQGNSA. Between the trimmed V and J ends, which lost 0 bases and 1 base, there was a span of 6 bases. This CDR3 contains 14 residues. The CDR3 protein is CASSLALENTEAFF. DNA of the CDR3: TGTGCCAGCAGCTTAGCGCTGGAGAACACTGAAGCTTTCTTT.

This clonotype was detected many times. The chain employs TRBV18 and TRBJ2-5; no clear D. V dropped 3 bases and J dropped 5 bases, with 7 bases sitting between them. Looked up from germline, CDR1 is KGHSH and CDR2 is LQKENI. The CDR3 has 12 amino acids. For the CDR3, the DNA is TGTGCCAGCTCACCCTCGAGCGAGACCCAGTACTTC. This translates into CASSPSSETQYF.

This clonotype has at least ten counts. The chain links TRBV6-2 or TRBV6-3 to TRBJ2-3, with no clear D. Germline CDR1 reads MNHEY; CDR2 reads SVGEGT. V was cut by 2 bases and J by 2 bases, with 11 bases left in between. This CDR3 has 15 residues. Here the CDR3 DNA reads TGTGCCAGCAGTTACCCGAGGCTAGACACAGATACGCAGTATTTT. As protein: CASSYPRLDTDTQYF.

Concerning this clonotype: This may be a read error: a much more frequent sequence differs by one nucleotide. This chain joins TRBV10-3 and TRBJ1-1, with 9 bases identical to TRBD1. The CDR3 spans 14 residues. The germline V gene has CDR1 ENHRY and CDR2 SYGVKD. As DNA, the CDR3 is TGTGCCATCAGGGAGGACAGGGGAAGAATTGAAGCTTCCTTT. Amino acid sequence: CAIREDRGRIEASF.

The table lists this clonotype with many counts. The gene calls are TRBV5-5 and TRBJ2-3; D gene unclear. The V gene's germline CDR1 is SGHKS and CDR2 YYEKEE (reference sequence). The CDR3 loop spans 13 amino acids. Trimming stripped 1 base from V and 4 bases from J, with 7 bases between. The CDR3 coding sequence is TGTGCCAGCAGCTTGCAGCCCGCAGATACGCAGTATTTT. Amino acid sequence: CASSLQPADTQYF. The entire variable domain, with the rest obtained from reference TRBV5-5 and TRBJ2-3, is as follows: DAGVTQSPTHLIKTRGQQVTLRCSPISGHKSVSWYQQVLGQGPQFIFQYYEKEERGRGNFPDRFSARQFPNYSSELNVNALLLGDSALYLCASSLQPADTQYFGPGTRLTVL.

This clonotype showed up just a few times. V gene TRBV29-1 combines with J gene TRBJ2-7; D gene ambiguous. CDR3 length equals 12 residues. The germline gives CDR1 SQVTM, CDR2 ANQGSEA. Trimming took off 6 bases at V and 4 bases at J, with 13 bases between the two ends. The DNA of the CDR3 is TGCAGCGTAGAAAATCTGAATTACGAGCAGTACTTC. It yields the protein CSVENLNYEQYF.

This clonotype was detected many times. CDR3 protein: CASKEGQDYYGYTF. The CDR3 nucleotides are TGTGCCAGCAAAGAGGGCCAGGACTACTATGGCTACACCTTC. The chain carries TRBV6-1 and TRBJ1-2; D uncertain. This CDR3 region has 14 residues. V was shortened by 7 bases and J by 3 bases, with 15 bases between the two germline ends. CDR1 and CDR2 from the germline V gene are MNHNS and SASEGT.

The sample holds many counts of this clonotype. The chain combines TRBV20-1 with TRBJ2-7; tentative D call: TRBD2 (6 bases). Trimming removed 3 bases at V and 1 base at J, with 10 bases between. Per germline, CDR1 DFQATT and CDR2 SNEGSKA (reference sequence). CDR3 length: 13 amino acids. In nucleotides, the CDR3 is TGCAGTGCTAGGGCAGGACTATCCTACGAGCAGTACGTC. Translation gives CSARAGLSYEQYV.

This clonotype appeared many times. This chain uses TRBV7-6 with TRBJ1-5, with a tentative D call TRBD1 (5 bases). The CDR3 has 15 residues. V was cut by 1 base and J by 7 bases, with 14 bases left in between. From germline, CDR1 is SGHVS and CDR2 FNYEAQ. In DNA form, the CDR3 reads TGTGCCAGCAGCTTAGGGGGCCCCTTGGGGCAGCCCCAGCATTTT. It translates to CASSLGGPLGQPQHF.

This clonotype was seen only a few times. The rearrangement joins TRBV6-1 to TRBJ2-2; 8 bases line up with TRBD2. The CDR3 totals 16 residues. The V gene end was trimmed by 6 bases and the J gene end by 0 bases; junction bases not matched to a gene: 6. Germline assignment: CDR1 MNHNS and CDR2 SASEGT. The CDR3 DNA sequence: TGTGCCAGCAGCCTGGCACTAGCGGCGAACACCGGGGAGCTGTTTTTT. It translates to CASSLALAANTGELFF.

This clonotype came up many times. J is TRBJ1-1 and V is TRBV4-3, with D possibly matching TRBD1 (6 bases). This CDR3 is 14 amino acids long. Germline V lookup: CDR1 LGHNA, CDR2 YSLEER. V lost 3 bases, J lost 2 bases, and 10 bases lay in between. The chain's CDR3 is CASSQTGGNTEAFF. In nucleotides, the CDR3 is TGCGCCAGCAGCCAGACAGGAGGAAACACTGAAGCTTTCTTT.

This clonotype was seen ten or more times. J is TRBJ1-2 and V is TRBV4-3; no definite D call. Germline V gene sequence: CDR1 LGHNA, CDR2 YSLEER. The CDR3 runs to 12 residues. V lost 0 bases and J 13 bases, leaving 12 bases between the germline ends. CDR3 loop: CASSQDEGALTF. The DNA for the CDR3 is TGCGCCAGCAGCCAAGATGAGGGAGCCCTCACCTTC.

The chain links TRBV30 to TRBJ2-5, with D unresolved. V lost 2 bases to trimming and J lost 4 bases, with 11 bases between them. The length of the CDR3 is 13 residues. CDR1 is GTSNPN and CDR2 is SVGIG in the germline V gene (reference sequence). The CDR3 reads CAWSPRLGETQYF. DNA for the CDR3: TGTGCCTGGAGTCCCCGACTCGGAGAGACCCAGTACTTC.

Many counts were recorded for this clonotype. J is TRBJ1-4 and V is TRBV12-3 or TRBV12-4; 10 positions agree with TRBD1. J was trimmed by 3 bases and V by 6 bases; bases with no gene match: 4. The CDR3 is 15 amino acids. CDR3 region: CASRRQGAPNEKLFF. The CDR3 coding sequence is TGTGCCAGCAGAAGACAGGGGGCACCTAATGAAAAACTGTTTTTT.

The chain has TRBV7-2 and TRBJ2-4, with D unresolved. Germline CDR1 reads SGHTA; CDR2 reads FQGNSA. The germline V and J ends were trimmed by 1 base and 6 bases, with 7 bases remaining between them. The CDR3 contains 13 residues. CDR3 protein: CASSLVPGNIQYF. The CDR3 DNA follows: TGTGCCAGCAGCTTAGTCCCGGGAAACATTCAGTACTTC.

The gene calls are TRBV20-1 and TRBJ2-1; possible D gene TRBD2, 6 bases. CDR3 length equals 13 residues. V dropped 5 bases and J dropped 5 bases, with 13 bases sitting between them. Germline V gene sequence: CDR1 DFQATT, CDR2 SNEGSKA (reference sequence). This CDR3 reads CSAWSSVNNEQFF. CDR3 nucleotide sequence: TGCAGTGCTTGGTCTAGCGTAAACAATGAGCAGTTCTTC.

This clonotype was counted a few times. This sequence joins TRBV7-2 and TRBJ1-1; tentative D call: TRBD1 (6 bases). The CDR3 sequence is 16 residues long. The V gene lost 5 bases and the J gene lost 3 bases, with 19 bases spanning the gap. Germline V gene data show CDR1 as SGHTA and CDR2 as FQGNSA. The CDR3 sequence is CASSVYSGAGYTEAFF. DNA of the CDR3: TGTGCCAGCAGCGTATATTCAGGGGCTGGGTACACTGAAGCTTTCTTT.

The chain joins TRBV6-5 to TRBJ2-7; D unclear. V was shortened by 4 bases and J by 7 bases, with 14 bases between the two germline ends. CDR3 length equals 13 residues. CDR1 and CDR2 from the germline V gene are MNHEY and SVGAGI. The CDR3 region has the DNA TGTGCCAGCAGTTCTAGACGGACGTCTGAGCAGTACTTC. Translated, it gives CASSSRRTSEQYF.

The chain joins TRBV20-1 to TRBJ2-1; 12 bases agree with TRBD2. Germline CDR1 is DFQATT and CDR2 is SNEGSKA (reference sequence). The trim removed 4 bases at V and 8 bases at J, leaving 9 bases unmatched. This CDR3 is built from 15 residues. The CDR3 protein is CSATRASGGAYEQFF. The DNA of the CDR3 is TGCAGTGCTACCCGGGCTAGCGGGGGGGCCTATGAGCAGTTCTTC.

The gene calls are TRBV4-2 and TRBJ1-3, with 9 bases fitting TRBD1. CDR3 length equals 14 residues. Unmatched junction bases numbered 8, after V lost 6 bases and J lost 8 bases. CDR1 and CDR2 from the germline V gene are LGHNA and YNFKEQ. CDR3 sequence reads: CASSRDREGDTIYF. CDR3 in DNA: TGTGCCAGCAGTCGGGACAGGGAAGGAGACACCATATATTTT.

This chain joins TRBV12-3 or TRBV12-4 and TRBJ2-5; D is undetermined. The CDR3 spans 13 residues. Trimming took 3 bases from V and 5 from J, leaving 10 bases between them. CDR3 region: CASSLDGRETQYF. CDR3 nucleotides: TGTGCCAGCAGTTTGGATGGAAGGGAGACCCAGTACTTC.

This clonotype came up a few times. The chain carries TRBV11-2 and TRBJ1-4; no clear D gene. The germline gives CDR1 SGHAT, CDR2 FQNNGV. V dropped 5 bases and J dropped 4 bases, with 8 bases sitting between them. This CDR3 is built from 13 residues. CDR3 region: CASSRGGNEKLFF. DNA of the CDR3: TGTGCCAGCAGCCGGGGAGGTAATGAAAAACTGTTTTTT.

J is TRBJ2-3 and V is TRBV10-3, with D uncertain. V lost 3 bases to trimming and J lost 4 bases, with 14 bases between them. CDR1 is ENHRY and CDR2 is SYGVKD in the germline V gene. CDR3 length equals 15 residues. For the CDR3, the DNA is TGTGCCATCAGTGACTCGGGTTCCGGGTCAGATACGCAGTATTTT. Translated, it gives CAISDSGSGSDTQYF.

This clonotype came up many times. The V gene is TRBV20-1, the J gene TRBJ2-7; 12 nucleotides agree with TRBD2. The CDR3 consists of 15 residues. CDR1 and CDR2 from the germline V gene are DFQATT and SNEGSKA (reference sequence). V lost 3 bases and J lost 3; bases outside the gene matches: 6. CDR3 protein: CSASPRLAGDYEQYF. The CDR3 bases are TGCAGTGCTAGTCCCCGACTAGCGGGGGACTACGAGCAGTACTTC.